This entry describes one T cell receptor beta chain. This clonotype has just a few counts. It lacks a known antigen. Per-base qualities were not stored, and no clone one base away is much larger. This sample is drawn from a study of patients and donors after allogeneic stem cell transplantation (dated by TCRdb to the early 2020s). Based on the germline V gene (reference sequence), the CDR1 and CDR2 sequences are DFQATT and SNEGSKA. From the cysteine through the phenylalanine, the CDR3 covers 13 amino acids. Solely the CDR3 DNA is kept, with 39 bases framed from the first base. V is clipped by 7 bases and J by 3 bases, and the sequence between their germline boundaries is 10 bases long. Libraries were prepared through RT-PCR. Data came from a NextSeq 550. TCRdb reanalyzed the raw reads on its own, using fastp at Q25 for trimming and MiXCR for clone calling, and kept in-frame beta chains. Rows with a matching CDR3 protein are joined into one entry that keeps the most common DNA and genes. The sample table records approximately 24,000 distinct CDR3 sequences; 35% to 45% of these occur just once. More than 60% of the sample goes to the ten largest clones.

Sequencing input: blood, either unsorted or a sorted T cell fraction (not recorded which). The TCR was taken from a human donor who was either an allogeneic HSCT recipient or a stem cell or donor lymphocyte infusion donor (not recorded which). It is not recorded whose cells these are; they may come from a transplant donor. The chain is encoded by TRBV20-1 joined to TRBJ1-6; too little of a D gene remains to name it. The CDR3 has the sequence CSVKGSYNSPLHF. The DNA reads TGCAGTGTCAAGGGCAGCTATAATTCACCCCTCCACTTT.